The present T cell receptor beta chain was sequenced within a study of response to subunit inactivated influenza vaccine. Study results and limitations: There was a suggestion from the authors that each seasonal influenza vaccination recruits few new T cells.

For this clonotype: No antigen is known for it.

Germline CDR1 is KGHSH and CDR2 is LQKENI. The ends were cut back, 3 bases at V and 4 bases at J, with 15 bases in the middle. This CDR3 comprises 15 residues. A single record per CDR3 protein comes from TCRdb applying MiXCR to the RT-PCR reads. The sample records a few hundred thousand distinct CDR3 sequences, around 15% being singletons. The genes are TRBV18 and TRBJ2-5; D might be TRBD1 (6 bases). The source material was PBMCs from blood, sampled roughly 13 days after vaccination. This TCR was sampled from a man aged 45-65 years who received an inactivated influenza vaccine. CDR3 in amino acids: CASSPFQGNRETQYF. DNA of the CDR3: TGTGCCAGCTCACCCTTCCAGGGGAATAGAGAGACCCAGTACTTC. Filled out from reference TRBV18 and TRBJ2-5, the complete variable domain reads NAGVMQNPRHLVRRRGQEARLRCSPMKGHSHVYWYRQLPEEGLKFMVYLQKENIIDESGMPKERFSAEFPKEGPSILRIQQVVRGDSAAYFCASSPFQGNRETQYFGPGTRLLVL.